This entry features one T cell receptor (beta chain) sequence. Irradiated, violet-dye-labeled stimulator cells, around 200,000 in number, were plated with around 200,000 CFSE-labeled responder cells. The table came from immunoSEQ multiplex PCR; TCRdb's copy has only in-frame clones and leaves some out. The sample shows roughly 4,700 clones, 27% of them seen only once. This sample was included in a study of graft-versus-host responses after intestinal transplantation. V lost 1 base to trimming and J lost 4 bases, with 23 bases between them. Germline V CDR1 and CDR2: SGHAT, FQNNGV. This CDR3 contains 18 residues.

Here the sequenced sample was alloreactive CD8+ T cells from a mixed lymphocyte reaction culture, taken before transplantation. As for subset: CFSE-low proliferating T cells sorted from approximately 6-day pre-transplant mixed lymphocyte reaction (GvH or HvG direction). The chain carries TRBV11-2 and TRBJ2-7, with D perhaps TRBD2 (5 bases). This TCR derives from a human patient who was an organ donor for intestinal transplantation. The CDR3 here is CASSLGGFGGFRDYEQYV. The CDR3 nucleotides read TGTGCCAGCAGCTTAGGTGGTTTTGGCGGGTTTCGAGATTACGAGCAGTACGTC.